The 5 T cell receptor beta chains in this list originate from one sample, sequenced in a study of CD8 T cells in Susac syndrome. RNA in amounts of roughly 0.5 to 1 ug was reverse transcribed with random hexamers. One entry per CDR3 protein, called by TCRdb with MiXCR from the immunoSEQ multiplex PCR reads. The sample carries some 150,000 distinct CDR3 sequences, approximately 96% recorded once. The sample comprised CD4+ T cells from PBMCs. The receptors were sampled from a human donor with Susac syndrome.

This chain uses TRBV20-1 with TRBJ2-7, with D possibly being TRBD2 (6 bases). CDR1 DFQATT and CDR2 SNEGSKA come from the germline V gene (reference sequence). V lost 6 bases and J lost 0, with 15 bases in between. The CDR3 length is 14 residues. CDR3 sequence reads: CSARTTDPSYEQYF. The DNA for the CDR3 is TGCAGTGCCCGGACTACCGATCCCTCCTACGAGCAGTACTTC.

CDR3 protein: CSVRVSTDTQYF. CDR3 nucleotide sequence: TGCAGCGTACGAGTGTCGACAGATACGCAGTATTTT. The chain recombines TRBV29-1 with TRBJ2-3; D is uncertain. The CDR3 spans 12 residues. Germline CDR1 reads SQVTM; CDR2 reads ANQGSEA. V lost 6 bases and J 3 bases, leaving 10 bases between the germline ends.

The chain employs TRBV6-2 or TRBV6-3 and TRBJ2-1; 15 bases line up with TRBD2. The germline CDR1 and CDR2 sequences are MNHEY and SVGEGT. The CDR3 is 13 residues long. With V trimmed by 7 bases and J by 15 bases, 7 bases remained unmatched. The CDR3 region has the DNA TGTGCCAGCACCAGGACTAGCGGGGGGGCCGCGTTCTTC. Translation gives CASTRTSGGAAFF.

V gene TRBV20-1 combines with J gene TRBJ1-2; D remains unclear. V was trimmed by 6 bases and J by 4 bases, leaving 12 bases between them. The CDR3 runs to 12 residues. Germline V gene sequence: CDR1 DFQATT, CDR2 SNEGSKA (reference sequence). The CDR3: CSALRTPYGYTF. The CDR3 coding sequence is TGCAGTGCCCTACGGACCCCCTATGGCTACACCTTC.

The chain combines TRBV12-3 or TRBV12-4 with TRBJ1-4; D is uncertain. CDR3 size: 13 residues. V was clipped by 5 bases and J by 14 bases, with 18 bases between them. The CDR3 nucleotides read TGTGCCAGCAGTCCCGGACGGAGAGAACGGCTGTTTTTT. This translates into CASSPGRRERLFF.